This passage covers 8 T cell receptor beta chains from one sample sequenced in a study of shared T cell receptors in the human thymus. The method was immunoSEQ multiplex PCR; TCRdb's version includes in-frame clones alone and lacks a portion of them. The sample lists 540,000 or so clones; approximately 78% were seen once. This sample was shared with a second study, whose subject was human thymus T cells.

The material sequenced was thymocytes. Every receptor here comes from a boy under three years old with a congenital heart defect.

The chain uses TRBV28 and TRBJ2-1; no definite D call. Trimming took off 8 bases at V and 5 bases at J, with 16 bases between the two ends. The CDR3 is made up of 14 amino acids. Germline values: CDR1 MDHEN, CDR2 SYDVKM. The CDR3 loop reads CASGSNPTDNEQFF. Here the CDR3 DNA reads TGTGCCAGCGGGTCTAACCCCACAGACAATGAGCAGTTCTTC.

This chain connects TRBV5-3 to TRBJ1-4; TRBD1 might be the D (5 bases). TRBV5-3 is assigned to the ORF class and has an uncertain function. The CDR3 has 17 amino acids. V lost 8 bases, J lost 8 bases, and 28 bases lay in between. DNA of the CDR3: TGTGCCAGGGGGCCCCGGTCGGTCCATCCCGCTGGGGAAAAACTGTTTTTT. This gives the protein CARGPRSVHPAGEKLFF.

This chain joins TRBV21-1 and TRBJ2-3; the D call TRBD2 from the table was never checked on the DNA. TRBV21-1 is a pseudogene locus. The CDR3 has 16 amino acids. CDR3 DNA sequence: TGTGCCAGCAGCGCGGGACTAGCGGAAAACACAGATACGCAGTATTTT. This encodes CASSAGLAENTDTQYF.

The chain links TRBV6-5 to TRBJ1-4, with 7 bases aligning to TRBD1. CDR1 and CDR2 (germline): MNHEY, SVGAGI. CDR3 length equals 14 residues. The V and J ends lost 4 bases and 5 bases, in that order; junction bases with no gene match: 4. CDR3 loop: CASSSGTENEKLFF. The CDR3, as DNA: TGTGCCAGCAGTTCCGGGACAGAGAATGAAAAACTGTTTTTT.

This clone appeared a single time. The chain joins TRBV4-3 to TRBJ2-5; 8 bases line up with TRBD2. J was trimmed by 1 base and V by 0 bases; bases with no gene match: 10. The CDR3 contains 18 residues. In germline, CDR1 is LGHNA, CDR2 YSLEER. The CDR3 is CASSQEFLPGLVQETQYF. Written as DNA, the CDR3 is TGCGCCAGCAGCCAAGAATTCCTTCCGGGACTAGTCCAAGAGACCCAGTACTTC.

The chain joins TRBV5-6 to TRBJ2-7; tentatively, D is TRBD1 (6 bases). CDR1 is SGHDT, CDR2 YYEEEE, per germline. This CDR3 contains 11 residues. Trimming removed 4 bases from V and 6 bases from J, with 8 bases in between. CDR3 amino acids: CASSEGGEQYF. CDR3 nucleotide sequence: TGTGCCAGCAGCGAAGGGGGCGAGCAGTACTTC.

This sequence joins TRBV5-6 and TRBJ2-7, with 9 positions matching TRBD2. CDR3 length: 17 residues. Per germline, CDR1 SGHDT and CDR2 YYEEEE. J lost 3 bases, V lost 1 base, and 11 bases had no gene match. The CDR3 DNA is TGTGCCAGCAGCTTGAGCGGACTAGCGAGATGTGACTACGAGCAGTACTTC. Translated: CASSLSGLARCDYEQYF.

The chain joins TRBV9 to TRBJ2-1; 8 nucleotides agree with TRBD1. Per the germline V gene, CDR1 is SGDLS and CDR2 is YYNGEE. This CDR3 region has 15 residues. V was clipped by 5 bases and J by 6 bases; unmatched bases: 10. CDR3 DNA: TGTGCCAGCAGTGGCGGGACAGGAAGTGGCAATGAGCAGTTCTTC. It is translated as CASSGGTGSGNEQFF.